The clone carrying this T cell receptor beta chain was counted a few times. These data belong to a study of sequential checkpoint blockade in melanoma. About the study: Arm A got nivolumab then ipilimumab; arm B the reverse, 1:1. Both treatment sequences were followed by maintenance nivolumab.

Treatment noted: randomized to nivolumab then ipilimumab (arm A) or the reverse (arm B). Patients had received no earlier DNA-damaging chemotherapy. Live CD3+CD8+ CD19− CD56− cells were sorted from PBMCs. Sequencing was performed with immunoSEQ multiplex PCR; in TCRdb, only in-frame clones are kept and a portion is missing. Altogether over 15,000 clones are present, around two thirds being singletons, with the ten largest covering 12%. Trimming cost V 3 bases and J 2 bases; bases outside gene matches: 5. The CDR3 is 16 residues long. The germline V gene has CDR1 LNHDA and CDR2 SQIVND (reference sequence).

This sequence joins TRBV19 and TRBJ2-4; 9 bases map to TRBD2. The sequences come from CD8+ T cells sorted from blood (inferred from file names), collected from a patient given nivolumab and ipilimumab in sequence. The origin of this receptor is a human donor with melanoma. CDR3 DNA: TGTGCCAGTAGTATGGGGCTAGCGGGAACCAAAAACATTCAGTACTTC. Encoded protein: CASSMGLAGTKNIQYF.